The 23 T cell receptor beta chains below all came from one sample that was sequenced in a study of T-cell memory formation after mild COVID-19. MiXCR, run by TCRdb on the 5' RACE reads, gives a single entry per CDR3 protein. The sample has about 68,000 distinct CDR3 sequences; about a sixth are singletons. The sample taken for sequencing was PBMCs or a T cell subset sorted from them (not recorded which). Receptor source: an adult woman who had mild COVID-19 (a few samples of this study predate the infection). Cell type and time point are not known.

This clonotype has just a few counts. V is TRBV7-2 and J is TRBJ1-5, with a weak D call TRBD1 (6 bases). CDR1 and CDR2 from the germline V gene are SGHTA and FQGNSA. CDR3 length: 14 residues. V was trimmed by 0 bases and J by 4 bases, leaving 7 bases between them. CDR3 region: CASSLAGANQPQHF. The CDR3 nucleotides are TGTGCCAGCAGCTTAGCGGGGGCGAATCAGCCCCAGCATTTT.

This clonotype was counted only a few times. CDR3 amino acids: CATSSRQSLKGDYGYTF. The CDR3 DNA reads as TGTGCCACCAGCAGCAGACAGAGCCTCAAAGGGGACTATGGCTACACCTTC. The J gene is TRBJ1-2, the V gene TRBV15, with a weak D call TRBD1 (5 bases). The germline V gene encodes CDR1 LNHNV and CDR2 YYDKDF (reference sequence). Trimming stripped 3 bases from V and 3 bases from J, with 20 bases between. The CDR3 length is 17 residues.

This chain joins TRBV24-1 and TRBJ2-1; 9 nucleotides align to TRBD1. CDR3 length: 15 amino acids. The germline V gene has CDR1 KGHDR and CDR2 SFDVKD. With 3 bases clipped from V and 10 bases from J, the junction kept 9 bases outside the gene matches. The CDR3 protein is CATSDTLYRGHEQFF. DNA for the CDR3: TGTGCCACCAGTGATACCCTCTACAGGGGGCACGAGCAGTTCTTC.

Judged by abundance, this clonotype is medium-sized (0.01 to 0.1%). The CDR3 here is CASSVTQEDSASTDTQYF. CDR3 in DNA: TGTGCCAGCAGCGTAACCCAAGAGGACAGCGCTAGCACAGATACGCAGTATTTT. The V and J genes are TRBV7-6 and TRBJ2-3, with D perhaps matching TRBD1 (6 bases). This CDR3 has 18 amino acids. Germline V gene data show CDR1 as SGHVS and CDR2 as FNYEAQ. V lost 5 bases, J lost 0 bases, and 21 bases lay in between. Full variable domain (missing parts from reference TRBV7-6 and TRBJ2-3): GAGVSQSPRYKVTKRGQDVALRCDPISGHVSLYWYRQALGQGPEFLTYFNYEAQQDKSGLPNDRFSAERPEGSISTLTIQRTEQRDSAMYRCASSVTQEDSASTDTQYFGPGTRLTVL.

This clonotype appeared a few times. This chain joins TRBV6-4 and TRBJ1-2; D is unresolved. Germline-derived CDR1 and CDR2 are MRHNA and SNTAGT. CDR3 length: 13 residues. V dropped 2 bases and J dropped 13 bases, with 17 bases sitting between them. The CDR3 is CASSDPVPKFSTF. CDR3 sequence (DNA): TGTGCCAGCAGTGACCCGGTCCCGAAGTTTAGCACCTTC.

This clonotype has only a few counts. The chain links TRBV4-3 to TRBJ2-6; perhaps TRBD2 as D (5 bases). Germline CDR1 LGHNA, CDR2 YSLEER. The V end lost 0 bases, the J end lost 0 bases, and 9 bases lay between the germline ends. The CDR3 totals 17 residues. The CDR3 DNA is TGCGCCAGCAGCCAAGATCGAGCGGTCTCTGGGGCCAACGTCCTGACTTTC. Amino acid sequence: CASSQDRAVSGANVLTF.

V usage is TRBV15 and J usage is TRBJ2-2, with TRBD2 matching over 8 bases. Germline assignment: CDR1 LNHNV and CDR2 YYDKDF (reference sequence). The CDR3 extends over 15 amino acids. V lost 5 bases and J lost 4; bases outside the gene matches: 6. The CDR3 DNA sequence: TGTGCCACCAGCCGAATAGCGGGAAGCACCGGGGAGCTGTTTTTT. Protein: CATSRIAGSTGELFF. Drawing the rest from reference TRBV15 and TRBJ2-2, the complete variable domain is DAMVIQNPRYQVTQFGKPVTLSCSQTLNHNVMYWYQQKSSQAPKLLFHYYDKDFNNEADTPDNFQSRRPNTSFCFLDIRSPGLGDTAMYLCATSRIAGSTGELFFGEGSRLTVL.

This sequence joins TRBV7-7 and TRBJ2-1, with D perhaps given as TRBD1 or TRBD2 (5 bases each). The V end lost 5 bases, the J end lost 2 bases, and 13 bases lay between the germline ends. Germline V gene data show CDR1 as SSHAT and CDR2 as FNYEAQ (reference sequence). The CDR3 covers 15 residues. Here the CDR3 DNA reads TGTGCCAGCAGCCGCTGGGACGGTACCTACAATGAGCAGTTCTTC. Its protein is CASSRWDGTYNEQFF.

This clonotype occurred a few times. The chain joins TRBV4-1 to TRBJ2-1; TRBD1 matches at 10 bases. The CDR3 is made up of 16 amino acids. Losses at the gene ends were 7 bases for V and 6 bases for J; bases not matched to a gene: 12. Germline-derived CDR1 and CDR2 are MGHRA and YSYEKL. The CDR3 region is CASNPSTGQGSNEQFF. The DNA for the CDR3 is TGCGCCAGCAATCCTTCGACGGGACAGGGGAGCAATGAGCAGTTCTTC.

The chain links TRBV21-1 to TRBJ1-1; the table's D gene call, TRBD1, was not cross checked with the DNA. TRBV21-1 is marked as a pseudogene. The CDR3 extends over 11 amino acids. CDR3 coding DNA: TGTGCCAGCACTCCGGGGCCTGAAGCTTTCTTT. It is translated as CASTPGPEAFF.

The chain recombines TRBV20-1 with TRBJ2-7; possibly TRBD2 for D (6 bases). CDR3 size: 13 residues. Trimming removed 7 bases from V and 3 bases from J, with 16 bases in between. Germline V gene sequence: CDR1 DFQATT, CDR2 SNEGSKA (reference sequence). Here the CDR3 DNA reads TGCAGTGTAACACCCGGGGGAATCTACGAGCAGTACTTC. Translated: CSVTPGGIYEQYF.

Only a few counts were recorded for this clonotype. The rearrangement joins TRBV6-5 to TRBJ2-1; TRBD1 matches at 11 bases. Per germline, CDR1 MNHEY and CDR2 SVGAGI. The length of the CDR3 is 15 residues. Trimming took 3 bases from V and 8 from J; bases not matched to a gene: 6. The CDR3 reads CASSYGTGGADEQFF. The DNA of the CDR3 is TGTGCCAGCAGTTATGGGACAGGGGGTGCAGATGAGCAGTTCTTC.

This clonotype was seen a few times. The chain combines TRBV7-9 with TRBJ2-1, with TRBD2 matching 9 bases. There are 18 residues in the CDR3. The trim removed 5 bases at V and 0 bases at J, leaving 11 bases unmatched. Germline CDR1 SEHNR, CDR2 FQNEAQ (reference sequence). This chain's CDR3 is CASSVSLAGWSSYNEQFF. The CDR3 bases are TGTGCCAGCAGCGTTTCCCTAGCGGGATGGAGCTCCTACAATGAGCAGTTCTTC.

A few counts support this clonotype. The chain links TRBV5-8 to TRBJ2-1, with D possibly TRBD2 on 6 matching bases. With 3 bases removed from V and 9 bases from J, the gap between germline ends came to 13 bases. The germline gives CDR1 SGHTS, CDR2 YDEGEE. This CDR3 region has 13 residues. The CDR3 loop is CASSWGGPGEQFF. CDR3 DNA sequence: TGTGCCAGCAGCTGGGGAGGCCCTGGTGAGCAGTTCTTC.

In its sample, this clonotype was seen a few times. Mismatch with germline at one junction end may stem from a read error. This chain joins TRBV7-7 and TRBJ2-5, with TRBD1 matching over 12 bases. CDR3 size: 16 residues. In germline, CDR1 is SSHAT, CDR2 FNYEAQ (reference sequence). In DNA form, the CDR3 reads TGTGCTAGCAGCTCCGGGACAGGGGGCGCGGGGGAGACCCAGTACTTC. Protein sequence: CASSSGTGGAGETQYF.

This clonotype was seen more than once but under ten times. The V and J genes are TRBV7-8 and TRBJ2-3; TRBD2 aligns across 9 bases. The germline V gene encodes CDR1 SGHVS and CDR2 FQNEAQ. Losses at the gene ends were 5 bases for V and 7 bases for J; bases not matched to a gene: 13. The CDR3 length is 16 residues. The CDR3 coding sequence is TGTGCCAGCAGCGTGGGTAGCGGGGGAAGTAGTTATACGCAGTATTTT. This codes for CASSVGSGGSSYTQYF.

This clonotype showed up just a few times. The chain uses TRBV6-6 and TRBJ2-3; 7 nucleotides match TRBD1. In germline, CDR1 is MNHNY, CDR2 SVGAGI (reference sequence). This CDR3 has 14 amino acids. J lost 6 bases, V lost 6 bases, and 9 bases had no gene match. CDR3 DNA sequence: TGTGCCAGCAGGACCCCGGACAGGAGGGATACGCAGTATTTT. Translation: CASRTPDRRDTQYF.

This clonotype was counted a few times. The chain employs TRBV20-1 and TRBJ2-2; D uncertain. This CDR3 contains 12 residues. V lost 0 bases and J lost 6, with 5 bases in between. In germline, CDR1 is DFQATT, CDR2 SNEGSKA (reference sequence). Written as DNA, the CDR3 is TGCAGTGCTAGAGAACTGCCCGGGGAGCTGTTTTTT. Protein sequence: CSARELPGELFF.

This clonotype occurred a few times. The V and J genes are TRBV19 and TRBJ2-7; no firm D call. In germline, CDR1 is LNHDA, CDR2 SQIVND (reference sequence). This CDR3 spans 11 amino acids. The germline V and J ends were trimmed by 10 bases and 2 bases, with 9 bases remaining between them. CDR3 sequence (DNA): TGTGCCACTTCAACCACCTACGAGCAGTACTTC. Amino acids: CATSTTYEQYF. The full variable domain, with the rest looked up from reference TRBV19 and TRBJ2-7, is DGGITQSPKYLFRKEGQNVTLSCEQNLNHDAMYWYRQDPGQGLRLIYYSQIVNDFQKGDIAEGYSVSREKKESFPLTVTSAQKNPTAFYLCATSTTYEQYFGPGTRLTVT.

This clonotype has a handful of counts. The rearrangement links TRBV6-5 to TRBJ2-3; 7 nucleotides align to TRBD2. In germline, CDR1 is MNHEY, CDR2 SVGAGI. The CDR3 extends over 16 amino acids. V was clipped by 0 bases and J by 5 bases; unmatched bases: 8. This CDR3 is CASSYSKTGGGDTQYF. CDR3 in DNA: TGTGCCAGCAGTTACTCGAAGACGGGAGGTGGAGATACGCAGTATTTT.

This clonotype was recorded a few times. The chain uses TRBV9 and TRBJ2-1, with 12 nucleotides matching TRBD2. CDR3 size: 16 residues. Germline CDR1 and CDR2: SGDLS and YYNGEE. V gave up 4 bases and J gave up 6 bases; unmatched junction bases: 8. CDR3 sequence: CASSPSGTSGSNEQFF. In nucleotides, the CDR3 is TGTGCCAGCAGCCCCTCCGGGACTAGCGGGTCCAATGAGCAGTTCTTC. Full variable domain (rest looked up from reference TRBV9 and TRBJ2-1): DSGVTQTPKHLITATGQRVTLRCSPRSGDLSVYWYQQSLDQGLQFLIQYYNGEERAKGNILERFSAQQFPDLHSELNLSSLELGDSALYFCASSPSGTSGSNEQFFGPGTRLTVL.

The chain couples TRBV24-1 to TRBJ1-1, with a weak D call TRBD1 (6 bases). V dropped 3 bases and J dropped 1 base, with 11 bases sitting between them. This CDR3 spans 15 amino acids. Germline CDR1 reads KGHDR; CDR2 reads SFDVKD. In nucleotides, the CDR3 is TGTGCCACCAGTGATCATACAGGGCCGAACACTGAAGCTTTCTTT. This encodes CATSDHTGPNTEAFF.

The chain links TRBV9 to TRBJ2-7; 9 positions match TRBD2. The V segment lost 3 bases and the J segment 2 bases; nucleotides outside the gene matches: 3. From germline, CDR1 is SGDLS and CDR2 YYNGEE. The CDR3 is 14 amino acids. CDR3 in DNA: TGTGCCAGCAGCGCGACTAGCGGTGCCTACGAGCAGTACTTC. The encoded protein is CASSATSGAYEQYF.